This T cell receptor (beta chain) was profiled in a study of blood T cell repertoires in COVID-19. This clone was recorded once. The CDR3 consists of 16 residues. From germline, CDR1 is MRHNA and CDR2 SNTAGT. V lost 0 bases, J lost 2 bases, and 5 bases stayed unmatched. TCRdb's table, derived via immunoSEQ multiplex PCR, lists solely in-frame clones and lacks some. Seen here are some 310,000 clones, around 87% observed once, and the top ten hold 0.95% to 1.3%. The sequence was obtained from a middle-aged woman with COVID-19, enrolled during active disease. This sequence joins TRBV6-4 and TRBJ2-3; 7 bases align to TRBD2. The sequenced sample consisted of peripheral blood. CDR3 amino acids: CASSDSKSGATDTQYF. CDR3 in DNA: TGTGCCAGCAGTGACTCGAAGAGCGGGGCCACAGATACGCAGTATTTT.